This T cell receptor beta chain is from a study of T cells after yellow fever vaccination (dated by TCRdb to about 2019). Looking at the study overall: Libraries from fractions with low cell numbers were prepared with the SMART-Seq v4 Ultra Low Input RNA kit. To follow T-cell clones before and after primary and booster YFV17D yellow fever vaccination, bulk TCR alpha and beta repertoires were sequenced over time. Two healthy male donors made up the cohort, one aged 18 to 30 years and the other aged 30 to 40 years. Blood was drawn at multiple timepoints before and after primary and secondary immunization, with bulk PBMC replicates and cell subsets isolated.

Points on this clonotype: Its cognate antigen has yet to be identified. No much larger clone exists at a distance of one base, and base qualities are not known.

The study at large found these results: Because abundant contaminating clonotypes from the bulk population could be contained in FACS-sorted repertoires, computational filtering was required. After the booster, most of the clones that had expanded following primary vaccination were detected again (almost 98% of CD4 and around 87% of CD8), which suggests that memory was broadly maintained. Because only a couple of donors were included in the study, the extent to which the findings can be generalized is limited. A small share of clonotypes occurred in both CD4 and CD8 compartments, likely arising from convergent recombination. Compared with the primary T-cell response, the secondary T-cell response was weaker but faster, peaking on day 5 rather than day 15.

CDR1 and CDR2 are drawn from the germline V gene: MNHEY, SVGAGI. The CDR3 contains 16 residues, cysteine and phenylalanine counted. Here the CDR3 DNA is all that survives: 48 bases in frame from base 1. For this chain, trimming is 0 bases at the V end and 5 bases at the J end, and the number of junction bases without a gene match is 5. The sample's treatment or condition label, decoded: live attenuated yellow fever vaccine strain. PBMCs were isolated from peripheral blood using a standard Ficoll-Paque protocol. CD4 and CD8 T-cell fractions were isolated with Dynabeads CD4 and CD8 positive selection kits. RNA was extracted with TriZol from bulk PBMCs, CD4 and CD8 fractions, and dextramer-positive and dextramer-negative fractions. The reads were generated on an Illumina NovaSeq 6000. TCR cDNA was synthesized by 5'RACE template switching, which introduced a universal primer site and unique molecular identifiers. cDNA synthesis was primed from both the TCR alpha and TCR beta constant segments. Library amplification used two PCR steps, and the second PCR step added sample barcodes and sequencing adapters. Sequencing of the libraries was done on either Illumina HiSeq 2500 (2x100 bp) or NovaSeq (2x150 bp). As for the authors' bioinformatics: Demultiplexing of reads and collapsing into UMI consensus sequences were performed with MIGEC, and V(D)J alignment was carried out with MiXCR. Vaccine-responding clonotypes were defined with edgeR using replicate PBMC samples, requiring FDR below 0.01 and a log2 fold change above 5 up to day 15. CD4 or CD8 identity was assigned to each bulk clonotype according to whether the clonotype was present at higher abundance in the sequenced CD4 repertoire or the sequenced CD8 repertoire. The raw public reads went through TCRdb reprocessing: fastp at Q25, MiXCR clone calling, in-frame beta chains kept. CDR3 protein sequences are deduplicated, and each keeps its most common genes and DNA. None of the V and J calls come from the authors' own analysis; TCRdb made them. This sample has more than 95,000 distinct CDR3 sequences in its table, and about 8.2% of those were observed once. The ten largest make up 40% of the sample.

This receptor was taken from a young man who received the YFV17D yellow fever vaccine. The chain joins TRBV6-5 to TRBJ2-1, with 9 central nucleotides matching TRBD2. The source material was CD8+ T cells sorted from PBMCs, sampled on the day of the yellow fever booster vaccination. The nucleotide sequence is TGTGCCAGCAGTTACTCGAAGCGGGGGGTGAACAATGAGCAGTTCTTC. Its protein product is CASSYSKRGVNNEQFF.